The clone carrying this T cell receptor beta chain was detected ten times or more. Antigen: not known. Any symptoms of ophthalmopathy came after the first hyperthyroidism diagnosis, from which the blood sample dates. The CDR3 totals 13 residues. Germline trimming cut 6 bases from V and 6 bases from J; bases unmatched to any gene: 8. The germline V gene has CDR1 DFQATT and CDR2 SNEGSKA (reference sequence). This sample was taken from a study of T cells in Graves' hyperthyroidism and ophthalmopathy. Study-level findings and limits: Blood samples included most of the expanded thyroid clonotypes exceeding 0.001.

Amplification of TCR beta CDR3 regions was performed using RNA transcripts as template. The primer set for the first-round RT-PCR of the TCR CDR3 was HTBI. MiXCR was run by TCRdb on the multiplex PCR reads, yielding one entry per CDR3 protein. The data show 730,000 or so distinct CDR3 sequences, around 19% seen once. The sample taken for sequencing was blood. V usage is TRBV20-1 and J usage is TRBJ2-1, with 7 bases lining up with TRBD2. This TCR came from a woman aged 45-65 years with Graves' hyperthyroidism that later progressed to Graves' ophthalmopathy. The CDR3 loop reads CSANGLVGNEQFF. The CDR3, as DNA: TGCAGTGCCAATGGACTAGTCGGCAATGAGCAGTTCTTC.